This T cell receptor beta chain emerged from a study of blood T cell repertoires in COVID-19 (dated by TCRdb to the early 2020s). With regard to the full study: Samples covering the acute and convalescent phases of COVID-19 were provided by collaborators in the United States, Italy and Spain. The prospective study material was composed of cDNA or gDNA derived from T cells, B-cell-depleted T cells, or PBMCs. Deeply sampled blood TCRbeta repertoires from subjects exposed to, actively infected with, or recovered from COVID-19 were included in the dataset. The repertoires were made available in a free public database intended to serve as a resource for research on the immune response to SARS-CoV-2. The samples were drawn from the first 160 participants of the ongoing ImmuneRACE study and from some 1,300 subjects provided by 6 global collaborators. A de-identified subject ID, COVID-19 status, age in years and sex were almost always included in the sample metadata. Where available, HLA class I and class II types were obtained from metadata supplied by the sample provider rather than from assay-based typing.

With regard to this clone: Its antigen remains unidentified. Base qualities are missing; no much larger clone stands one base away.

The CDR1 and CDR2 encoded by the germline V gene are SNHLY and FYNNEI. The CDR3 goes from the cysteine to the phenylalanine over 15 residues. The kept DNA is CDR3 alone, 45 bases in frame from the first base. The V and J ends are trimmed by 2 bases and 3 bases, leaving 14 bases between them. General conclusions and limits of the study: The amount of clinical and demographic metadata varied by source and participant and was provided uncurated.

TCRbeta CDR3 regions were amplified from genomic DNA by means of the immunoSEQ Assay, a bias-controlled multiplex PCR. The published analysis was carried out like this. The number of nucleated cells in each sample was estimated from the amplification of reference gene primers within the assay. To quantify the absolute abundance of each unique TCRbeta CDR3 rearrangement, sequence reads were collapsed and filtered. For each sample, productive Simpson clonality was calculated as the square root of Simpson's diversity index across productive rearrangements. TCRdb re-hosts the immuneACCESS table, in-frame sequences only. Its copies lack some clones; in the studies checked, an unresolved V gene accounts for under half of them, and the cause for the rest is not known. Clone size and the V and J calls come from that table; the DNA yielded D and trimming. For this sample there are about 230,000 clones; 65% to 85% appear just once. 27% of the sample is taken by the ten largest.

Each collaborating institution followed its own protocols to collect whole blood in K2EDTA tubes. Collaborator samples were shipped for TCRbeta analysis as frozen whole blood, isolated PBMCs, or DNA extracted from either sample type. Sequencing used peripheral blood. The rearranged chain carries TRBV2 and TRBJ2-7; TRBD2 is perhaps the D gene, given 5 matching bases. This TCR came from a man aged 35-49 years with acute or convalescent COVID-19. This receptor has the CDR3 CASSEKTGNFYEQYF. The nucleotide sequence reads TGTGCCAGCAGTGAAAAAACGGGGAATTTCTACGAGCAGTACTTC.